This passage covers 30 T cell receptor beta chains from one sample sequenced in a study of blood T cell repertoires in COVID-19. Measured with immunoSEQ multiplex PCR; TCRdb has only the in-frame clones, and not every one. Of about 310,000 clones in the sample, 80% to 90% were seen once. Sequencing used peripheral blood. All receptors come from a woman in her forties or fifties who had recovered from COVID-19.

The chain combines TRBV7-5 with TRBJ1-5; the table assigns TRBD1, which was not confirmed against the DNA. TRBV7-5 is labeled a pseudogene. The CDR3 contains 14 residues. CDR3 residues: CARSPRQGAQPQHF. The CDR3 DNA reads as TGTGCCAGAAGCCCCAGACAGGGGGCTCAGCCCCAGCATTTT.

The chain recombines TRBV5-4 with TRBJ2-7, with D possibly TRBD1 on 5 matching bases. V was clipped by 5 bases and J by 2 bases, with 14 bases between them. Germline V CDR1 and CDR2: SGHNT, YYREEE (reference sequence). This CDR3 has 14 amino acids. As DNA, the CDR3 is TGTGCCAGCAGTCAATCAGGGCCTACCTACGAGCAGTACTTC. Residues: CASSQSGPTYEQYF. Full variable domain (missing parts from reference TRBV5-4 and TRBJ2-7): ETGVTQSPTHLIKTRGQQVTLRCSSQSGHNTVSWYQQALGQGPQFIFQYYREEENGRGNFPPRFSGLQFPNYSSELNVNALELDDSALYLCASSQSGPTYEQYFGPGTRLTVT.

J is TRBJ2-4 and V is TRBV7-2; TRBD1 aligns across 8 bases. With 1 base clipped from V and 6 bases from J, the junction kept 5 bases outside the gene matches. The CDR3 extends over 15 amino acids. The V gene's germline CDR1 is SGHTA and CDR2 FQGNSA. As DNA, the CDR3 is TGTGCCAGCAGCTTAGACAGGGGGGCCGGAAACATTCAGTACTTC. Translated: CASSLDRGAGNIQYF.

This chain connects TRBV15 to TRBJ2-5, with 10 bases that match TRBD2. Germline V gene sequence: CDR1 LNHNV, CDR2 YYDKDF (reference sequence). The V and J ends lost 0 bases and 5 bases, in that order; junction bases with no gene match: 9. The CDR3 is 17 residues long. The CDR3 coding sequence is TGTGCCACCAGCAGAGAACGGGACGGAGCGGGGGGGGAGACCCAGTACTTC. Amino acids: CATSRERDGAGGETQYF.

CDR3: CASSLLQGASDTQYF. In DNA, the CDR3 is TGTGCCAGCAGCTTATTGCAGGGGGCCTCAGATACGCAGTATTTT. J is TRBJ2-3 and V is TRBV11-3, with 8 bases identical to TRBD1. The CDR3 is 15 residues long. Germline V gene lookup returns CDR1 SGHNT and CDR2 YENEEA. The ends lost 2 bases at V and 4 bases at J; junction bases unmatched: 5.

The rearrangement joins TRBV14 to TRBJ1-2; D may be TRBD1 (6 bases). The V gene's germline CDR1 is SGHDN and CDR2 FVKESK. The CDR3 length is 15 residues. V lost 0 bases to trimming and J lost 7 bases, with 15 bases between them. The CDR3 DNA reads as TGTGCCAGCAGCCAAGATTTCGACAGGCCGGTTGGCTACACCTTC. Translating it yields CASSQDFDRPVGYTF.

The count of this clone is one. This chain uses TRBV7-3 with TRBJ2-5; weak D call: TRBD2 (5 bases). This CDR3 contains 13 residues. The V end was cut by 4 bases, the J end by 4 bases, with 10 bases between. Germline CDR1 and CDR2: SGHTA and FQGTGA. The CDR3 DNA is TGTGCCAGCAGCTCTCGGGCGGGAGAGACCCAGTACTTC. Translation gives CASSSRAGETQYF.

The rearrangement links TRBV27 to TRBJ1-5; 7 nucleotides align to TRBD1. J was trimmed by 0 bases and V by 5 bases; bases with no gene match: 4. Germline assignment: CDR1 MNHEY and CDR2 SMNVEV (reference sequence). This CDR3 comprises 15 residues. In nucleotides, the CDR3 is TGTGCCAGCAGTCCGTGGGACAGTAGCAATCAGCCCCAGCATTTT. It codes for CASSPWDSSNQPQHF.

The chain couples TRBV5-6 to TRBJ2-7; D is possibly TRBD1 (5 bases). There are 14 residues in the CDR3. Trimming removed 2 bases at V and 3 bases at J, with 12 bases between. The germline CDR1 and CDR2 sequences are SGHDT and YYEEEE. The CDR3 DNA follows: TGTGCCAGCAGCTTATGGAAAGGGGTCTACGAGCAGTACTTC. This gives the protein CASSLWKGVYEQYF. The full variable domain, with the rest looked up from reference TRBV5-6 and TRBJ2-7, is DAGVTQSPTHLIKTRGQQVTLRCSPKSGHDTVSWYQQALGQGPQFIFQYYEEEERQRGNFPDRFSGHQFPNYSSELNVNALLLGDSALYLCASSLWKGVYEQYFGPGTRLTVT.

The chain joins TRBV5-4 to TRBJ2-1; 9 nucleotides agree with TRBD1. CDR3 size: 14 residues. Trimming at V came to 5 bases and at J to 10 bases, leaving 10 bases not matched to a gene. Looked up from germline, CDR1 is SGHNT and CDR2 is YYREEE (reference sequence). The chain's CDR3 is CASRPWTGVLEQFF. CDR3 nucleotide sequence: TGTGCCAGCAGACCATGGACAGGGGTCCTGGAGCAGTTCTTC.

The V call is TRBV5-4, the J call TRBJ1-5; 8 bases align to TRBD1. J lost 3 bases, V lost 3 bases, and 2 bases had no gene match. The CDR3 loop spans 14 amino acids. Germline assignment: CDR1 SGHNT and CDR2 YYREEE (reference sequence). CDR3 DNA sequence: TGTGCCAGCAGCTCACAGGGGGACAATCAGCCCCAGCATTTT. Its translation is CASSSQGDNQPQHF.

The chain recombines TRBV15 with TRBJ2-1, with 10 bases lining up with TRBD2. This CDR3 has 17 residues. Trimming at V came to 1 base and at J to 3 bases, leaving 6 bases not matched to a gene. Per germline, CDR1 LNHNV and CDR2 YYDKDF (reference sequence). CDR3 nucleotide sequence: TGTGCCACCAGCAGAGGCATCACTAGCGGGGTCTACAATGAGCAGTTCTTC. Its translation: CATSRGITSGVYNEQFF. Complete variable domain (other parts from reference TRBV15 and TRBJ2-1): DAMVIQNPRYQVTQFGKPVTLSCSQTLNHNVMYWYQQKSSQAPKLLFHYYDKDFNNEADTPDNFQSRRPNTSFCFLDIRSPGLGDTAMYLCATSRGITSGVYNEQFFGPGTRLTVL.

The chain uses TRBV6-5 and TRBJ2-5; D may be TRBD1 (7 bases). Between the trimmed V and J ends, which lost 4 bases and 3 bases, there was a span of 12 bases. Germline CDR1 is MNHEY and CDR2 is SVGAGI. The CDR3 has 14 residues. CDR3 sequence reads: CASSSSRGEETQYF. Written as DNA, the CDR3 is TGTGCCAGCAGTTCCTCCAGGGGGGAAGAGACCCAGTACTTC.

This rearrangement joins TRBV28 to TRBJ2-2, with D perhaps TRBD1 (5 bases). Looked up from germline, CDR1 is MDHEN and CDR2 is SYDVKM. V was trimmed by 6 bases and J by 7 bases, leaving 12 bases between them. The CDR3 totals 13 residues. CDR3 amino acids: CASRTQGIGELFF. The CDR3 DNA is TGTGCCAGCAGAACCCAGGGAATCGGGGAGCTGTTTTTT.

The chain is built from TRBV4-1 and TRBJ1-1; no clear D gene. The CDR3 is made up of 17 amino acids. The V gene's germline CDR1 is MGHRA and CDR2 YSYEKL. The germline V and J ends were trimmed by 4 bases and 0 bases, with 18 bases remaining between them. The CDR3 sequence is CASSPPHVARMNTEAFF. CDR3 nucleotide sequence: TGCGCCAGCAGCCCCCCGCATGTCGCGAGGATGAACACTGAAGCTTTCTTT.

This chain links TRBV9 with TRBJ2-2, with D perhaps TRBD2 (5 bases). Trimming pared 2 bases from V and 1 base from J, leaving 9 bases between. Germline V lookup: CDR1 SGDLS, CDR2 YYNGEE. The CDR3 runs to 15 residues. CDR3 DNA sequence: TGTGCCAGCAGCGTGTCCGGGGTGAACACCGGGGAGCTGTTTTTT. Protein: CASSVSGVNTGELFF. Supplemented by reference TRBV9 and TRBJ2-2, the full variable domain reads DSGVTQTPKHLITATGQRVTLRCSPRSGDLSVYWYQQSLDQGLQFLIQYYNGEERAKGNILERFSAQQFPDLHSELNLSSLELGDSALYFCASSVSGVNTGELFFGEGSRLTVL.

This chain uses TRBV14 with TRBJ2-1, with TRBD2 as a possible D gene (6 bases). CDR1 is SGHDN and CDR2 is FVKESK in the germline V gene. The CDR3 totals 16 residues. V lost 0 bases to trimming and J lost 9 bases, with 18 bases between them. CDR3 sequence: CASSQDRGRISSEQFF. The CDR3 coding sequence is TGTGCCAGCAGCCAAGATCGAGGGAGGATTAGTAGTGAGCAGTTCTTC.

The chain recombines TRBV13 with TRBJ2-3; no firm D call. CDR3 length: 14 amino acids. Germline CDR1 PRHDT, CDR2 FYEKMQ (reference sequence). Trimming removed 4 bases from V and 1 base from J, with 9 bases in between. The DNA of the CDR3 is TGTGCCAGCAGCTCCCTTCTAGGCACAGATACGCAGTATTTT. Translated, it gives CASSSLLGTDTQYF.

This clone was counted only a few times. The V call is TRBV9, the J call TRBJ2-7, with 13 bases fitting TRBD2. CDR1 and CDR2 (germline): SGDLS, YYNGEE. This CDR3 contains 15 residues. Losses at the gene ends were 3 bases for V and 6 bases for J; bases not matched to a gene: 6. The CDR3 DNA is TGTGCCAGCAGCGCAGGACTAGCGGGAGCTCCCGAGCAGTACTTC. Its protein product is CASSAGLAGAPEQYF.

This chain links TRBV3-1 (or the pseudogene TRBV3-2) with TRBJ1-3, with D perhaps TRBD1 (5 bases). This CDR3 is built from 16 residues. Between the trimmed V and J ends, which lost 5 bases and 3 bases, there was a span of 17 bases. Per the germline V gene, CDR1 is LGHDT and CDR2 is YNNKEL (reference sequence). CDR3 coding DNA: TGTGCCAGCAGCAACGTTGCGGGGGGACGTGGAAACACCATATATTTT. This codes for CASSNVAGGRGNTIYF.

The genes are TRBV2 and TRBJ1-1; 9 bases line up with TRBD1. The germline gives CDR1 SNHLY, CDR2 FYNNEI. The length of the CDR3 is 14 residues. Trimming removed 7 bases from V and 8 bases from J; junction bases left unmatched: 11. CDR3 in amino acids: CASTGRTGGLEAFF. The CDR3 DNA reads as TGTGCCAGCACCGGAAGAACAGGGGGCTTGGAAGCTTTCTTT.

The V and J genes are TRBV7-3 and TRBJ1-2; maybe TRBD1 (5 bases). Deletions cut 4 bases from V and 4 bases from J, with 22 bases between. Germline values: CDR1 SGHTA, CDR2 FQGTGA. The CDR3 contains 17 residues. CDR3 nucleotide sequence: TGTGCCAGCAGCTCGGAAGCAATGGACACGCGTTTCTATGGCTACACCTTC. This translates into CASSSEAMDTRFYGYTF.

The chain employs TRBV27 and TRBJ2-7, with D possibly matching TRBD2 (6 bases). CDR1 is MNHEY, CDR2 SMNVEV, per germline (reference sequence). V gave up 4 bases and J gave up 6 bases, with 22 bases separating them. The CDR3 consists of 16 residues. The chain's CDR3 is CASSSTPSVSRGEQYF. The CDR3 DNA sequence: TGTGCCAGCAGTTCCACCCCTAGCGTGAGTCGGGGCGAGCAGTACTTC.

This chain connects TRBV18 to TRBJ2-7; D possibly corresponds to TRBD1 (6 bases). CDR3 size: 15 residues. V was shortened by 2 bases and J by 1 base, with 12 bases between the two germline ends. CDR1 and CDR2 (germline): KGHSH, LQKENI. CDR3 sequence reads: CASSPNRDTSYEQYF. The CDR3 DNA reads TGTGCCAGCTCACCAAACCGGGACACGTCCTACGAGCAGTACTTC.

The genes are TRBV2 and TRBJ1-1, with D unresolved. The CDR3 is 13 amino acids. The V and J ends lost 3 bases and 3 bases respectively, with 8 bases between them. The germline V gene encodes CDR1 SNHLY and CDR2 FYNNEI. CDR3 sequence (DNA): TGTGCCAGCAGTGAGTCCCCAGACACTGAAGCTTTCTTT. Its protein product is CASSESPDTEAFF.

In its sample, this clone was seen a few times. The chain uses TRBV19 and TRBJ2-7; 10 nucleotides agree with TRBD2. This CDR3 is built from 15 residues. Germline V gene lookup returns CDR1 LNHDA and CDR2 SQIVND (reference sequence). The V and J ends lost 9 bases and 3 bases, in that order; junction bases with no gene match: 11. The DNA of the CDR3 is TGTGCCAGCTGTCGGGCTAGCGGGGGACTCTACGAGCAGTACTTC. Its translation: CASCRASGGLYEQYF.

Notes on this clone: A read error may account for a junction end that differs from germline. The rearrangement uses TRBV12-3 or TRBV12-4 and TRBJ1-1; D is possibly TRBD1 (5 bases). The length of the CDR3 is 13 residues. The CDR3 coding sequence is TGTGCCAGCAGACTTTACAGGAACATTGAAGCTTTCTTT. Protein: CASRLYRNIEAFF.

J is TRBJ1-6 and V is TRBV18; tentative D call: TRBD1 (6 bases). From germline, CDR1 is KGHSH and CDR2 LQKENI. V was shortened by 3 bases and J by 9 bases, with 12 bases between the two germline ends. The CDR3 sequence is 14 residues long. The CDR3 DNA reads as TGTGCCAGCTCACCCGGGGGGCGAGGTTCACCCCTCCACTTT. This gives the protein CASSPGGRGSPLHF.

The gene calls are TRBV4-1 and TRBJ1-2, with 7 positions matching TRBD1. Germline V gene data show CDR1 as MGHRA and CDR2 as YSYEKL. Trimming removed 1 base from V and 8 bases from J; junction bases left unmatched: 10. The CDR3 is 15 amino acids. In DNA form, the CDR3 reads TGCGCCAGCAGCCAAGGCGACAGGGTCGGAGGAGGCTACACCTTC. Residues: CASSQGDRVGGGYTF.

This clone was seen a few times. This chain joins TRBV2 and TRBJ2-7, with D maybe TRBD1 (5 bases). The CDR3 length is 13 residues. Trimming took off 5 bases at V and 2 bases at J, with 10 bases between the two ends. CDR1 is SNHLY and CDR2 is FYNNEI in the germline V gene. CDR3 residues: CASSRTPTYEQYF. CDR3 DNA: TGTGCCAGCAGTCGGACACCTACCTACGAGCAGTACTTC.